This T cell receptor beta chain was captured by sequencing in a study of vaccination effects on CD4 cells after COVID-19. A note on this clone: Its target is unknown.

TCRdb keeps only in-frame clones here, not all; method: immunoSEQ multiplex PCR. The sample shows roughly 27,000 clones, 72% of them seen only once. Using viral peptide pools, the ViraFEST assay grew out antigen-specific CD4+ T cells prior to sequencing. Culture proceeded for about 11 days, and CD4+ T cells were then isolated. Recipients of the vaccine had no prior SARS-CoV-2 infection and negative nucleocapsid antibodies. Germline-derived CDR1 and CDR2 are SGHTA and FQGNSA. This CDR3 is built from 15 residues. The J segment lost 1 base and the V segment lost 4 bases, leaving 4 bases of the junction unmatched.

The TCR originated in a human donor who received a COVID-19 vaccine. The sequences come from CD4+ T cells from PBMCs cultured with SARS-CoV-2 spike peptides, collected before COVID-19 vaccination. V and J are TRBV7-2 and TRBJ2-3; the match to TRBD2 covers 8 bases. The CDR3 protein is CASSWSTSGTDTQYF. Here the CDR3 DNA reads TGTGCCAGCAGCTGGTCGACTAGCGGCACAGATACGCAGTATTTT.